The T cell receptor beta chain under discussion was sequenced for a study of T cells in Graves' hyperthyroidism and ophthalmopathy. Study-level findings and limits: Most thyroid clonotypes with frequency above 0.001 were detected in blood. Separating ophthalmopathy from stable hyperthyroidism was achieved by a 13 V-J model.

Regions amplified from RNA transcripts were the TCR beta CDR3 regions. RT-PCR in the first round (using the HTBI primer set) targeted the TCR CDR3. TCRdb re-analysed the multiplex PCR reads in MiXCR, keeping a single row per CDR3 protein. This sample has about 640,000 distinct CDR3 sequences, with about 45% found just once. In its sample, this clonotype was seen a few times. As yet, its antigen is unknown. V was clipped by 7 bases and J by 6 bases, with 18 bases between them. Germline CDR1 SQVTM, CDR2 ANQGSEA. This CDR3 spans 13 amino acids. Not enrolled were patients with uncontrolled infection, other autoimmune disease, pregnancy or lactation. In making diagnoses, clinical symptoms, serum thyroxine and TRAb, thyroid ultrasound and orbital computed tomography were all used.

This TCR came from an adult man with Graves' disease, either hyperthyroidism or ophthalmopathy (not recorded which). The V call is TRBV29-1, the J call TRBJ1-2, with D perhaps TRBD1 (6 bases). Sequenced input: peripheral blood or thyroid tissue (not recorded which). Here the CDR3 reads CSAPWGLSDGYTF. In DNA form, the CDR3 reads TGCAGCGCCCCATGGGGGCTTAGCGATGGCTACACCTTC.